These T cell receptor beta chains were read from a single sample in a study of blood T cell repertoires in COVID-19. Here immunoSEQ multiplex PCR was the method, and the copy in TCRdb shows in-frame clones only, minus some. Among 150,000 or so clones listed, roughly 82% were seen once. The sample taken for sequencing was PBMCs or T cells enriched from blood (not recorded which). The receptors derive from a man in his fifties who had recovered from COVID-19. Both conserved end residues are part of each CDR3. The order of the fields is clone size, CDR3 length, V gene, D gene, J gene, CDR3 protein, CDR3 DNA. A D gene is named only where the DNA matches it firmly. Some rows have no size entry. The others give once, few or many, or a class for an expanded clone.

>.|15|TRBV5-8|TRBD2|TRBJ2-1
CASSLVGRSYNEQFF
TGTGCCAGCAGCTTGGTCGGGAGGTCCTACAATGAGCAGTTCTTC
>once|18|TRBV6-1|TRBD1|TRBJ2-4
CASSEPGQGARFKNIQYF
TGTGCCAGCAGTGAGCCGGGACAGGGGGCGCGGTTCAAAAACATTCAGTACTTC
>.|15|TRBV29-1|TRBD2|TRBJ2-3
CSVVRAGDSTDTQYF
TGCAGCGTTGTCAGAGCGGGGGACAGCACAGATACGCAGTATTTT
>few|14|TRBV2|TRBD1|TRBJ2-7
CASTWTGSSYEQYF
TGTGCCAGCACCTGGACAGGTAGCTCCTACGAGCAGTACTTC
>.|15|TRBV5-6|TRBD1|TRBJ1-1
CASSLLGGLNTEAFF
TGTGCCAGCAGCTTGTTAGGGGGCCTGAACACTGAAGCTTTCTTT
>few|18|TRBV4-1|.|TRBJ2-3
CASSQSTTGNWITDTQYF
TGCGCCAGCAGCCAATCCACGACAGGAAATTGGATCACAGATACGCAGTATTTT
>.|14|TRBV2|.|TRBJ1-1
CASALLGLNTEAFF
TGTGCCAGTGCCCTTCTGGGGCTCAACACTGAAGCTTTCTTT
>.|14|TRBV2|.|TRBJ1-5
CASKQGPETGPQHF
TGTGCCAGCAAACAGGGACCCGAAACTGGGCCCCAGCATTTT
>.|15|TRBV6-5|.|TRBJ1-1
CASSTRPEVNTEAFF
TGTGCCAGCAGTACCAGACCTGAGGTGAACACTGAAGCTTTCTTT
>.|13|TRBV18|.|TRBJ1-1
CASSEGPNTEAFF
TGTGCCAGCTCGGAGGGCCCGAACACTGAAGCTTTCTTT
>.|13|TRBV7-3|.|TRBJ2-7
CASSPGTSYEQYF
TGTGCCAGCAGCCCGGGAACCTCCTACGAGCAGTACTTC
>.|15|TRBV10-3|TRBD1|TRBJ1-2
CATRTGDNSNYGYTF
TGTGCCACGCGGACAGGGGACAATTCTAACTATGGCTACACCTTC
>once|14|TRBV2|TRBD1|TRBJ2-3
CASRPRTGEDTQYF
TGTGCCAGCAGACCTCGGACAGGGGAAGATACGCAGTATTTT
>.|13|TRBV3-1/TRBV3-2|.|TRBJ1-2
CASSQALNYGYTF
TGTGCCAGCAGCCAAGCTCTTAACTATGGCTACACCTTC
>.|16|TRBV7-8|TRBD1|TRBJ2-7
CASSLPRGTGRYEQYF
TGTGCCAGCAGCTTACCCAGGGGGACAGGGCGCTACGAGCAGTACTTC
>.|12|TRBV7-9|.|TRBJ1-2
CASSRDIYGYTF
TGTGCCAGCAGCCGGGACATCTATGGCTACACCTTC
>.|13|TRBV30|.|TRBJ1-6
CAWGRGYNSPLHF
TGTGCCTGGGGTCGGGGGTATAATTCACCCCTCCACTTT
>.|12|TRBV28|TRBD1|TRBJ1-5
CASKDRGSVADF
TGTGCCAGCAAGGACAGGGGTTCTGTGGCGGATTTT
>few|13|TRBV3-1/TRBV3-2|.|TRBJ1-2
CASSQDSPYGYTF
TGTGCCAGCAGCCAAGATTCCCCATATGGCTACACCTTC
>few|17|TRBV12-5|TRBD1|TRBJ1-6
CASGRQGGSSYNSPLHF
TGTGCTAGTGGCCGACAGGGAGGCAGCTCCTATAATTCACCCCTCCACTTT
>.|14|TRBV6-5|.|TRBJ1-6
CASSYEGGGPPLHF
TGTGCCAGCAGTTACGAGGGGGGGGGTCCACCCCTCCACTTT
>.|15|TRBV20-1|TRBD2|TRBJ2-3
CSASMWTSGTDTQYF
TGCAGTGCTAGTATGTGGACTAGCGGCACAGATACGCAGTATTTT
>few|16|TRBV11-3|TRBD2|TRBJ2-3
CASSQGLAGGGDTQYF
TGTGCCAGCAGCCAAGGACTAGCGGGGGGAGGGGATACGCAGTATTTT
>.|14|TRBV11-2|.|TRBJ1-1
CASSPRLQYTEAFF
TGTGCCAGCAGCCCCCGTTTGCAGTACACTGAAGCTTTCTTT
>.|13|TRBV7-9|.|TRBJ1-4
CASGFGSGEKLFF
TGTGCCAGCGGATTCGGGTCAGGGGAAAAACTGTTTTTT
>.|15|TRBV21-1|.|TRBJ2-1
CASSKPRGIYNEQFF
TGTGCCAGCAGCAAACCCCGGGGTATCTACAATGAGCAGTTCTTC
>.|15|TRBV7-6|.|TRBJ1-3
CASSAYQGQGNTIYF
TGTGCCAGCAGCGCATACCAGGGGCAAGGAAACACCATATATTTT
>.|16|TRBV28|.|TRBJ1-2
CASSLPRGSGASGYTF
TGTGCCAGCAGTCTCCCCAGGGGAAGTGGGGCCTCTGGCTACACCTTC
>.|15|TRBV6-4|TRBD1|TRBJ1-1
CASSQAGTGAAEAFF
TGTGCCAGCAGCCAAGCGGGCACAGGGGCCGCTGAAGCTTTCTTT
>.|13|TRBV19|.|TRBJ1-1
CASSGDWNTEAFF
TGTGCCAGTAGTGGCGACTGGAACACTGAAGCTTTCTTT
>.|13|TRBV10-1|.|TRBJ1-5
CASSEEGDQPQHF
TGCGCCAGCAGTGAGGAGGGGGATCAGCCCCAGCATTTT
>.|15|TRBV11-2|TRBD2|TRBJ2-7
CASSLGVTSGVEQYF
TGTGCCAGCAGCTTAGGAGTGACTAGCGGGGTAGAGCAGTACTTC
>.|14|TRBV14|TRBD1|TRBJ1-2
CASSQDHRGYGYTF
TGTGCCAGCAGCCAAGATCACAGGGGCTATGGCTACACCTTC
>.|17|TRBV7-8|TRBD2|TRBJ2-7
CASSLGRGLAGPYEQYF
TGTGCCAGCAGCTTAGGTAGAGGACTAGCGGGGCCCTACGAGCAGTACTTC
>.|16|TRBV15|.|TRBJ1-5
CATSRDRSGFNQPQHF
TGTGCCACCAGCAGAGATCGGTCAGGGTTTAATCAGCCCCAGCATTTT
>.|17|TRBV11-2|TRBD2|TRBJ2-3
CASRPIRASGRSDTQYF
TGTGCCAGCAGACCTATTCGGGCTAGCGGGAGATCAGATACGCAGTATTTT
>.|14|TRBV30|TRBD1|TRBJ1-2
CAWSTNRGENGYTF
TGTGCCTGGAGTACAAACAGGGGGGAGAATGGCTACACCTTC
>.|13|TRBV11-1|TRBD1|TRBJ1-4
CASSTGGGEKLFF
TGTGCCAGCAGCACAGGGGGAGGCGAAAAACTGTTTTTT
>.|14|TRBV10-3|.|TRBJ1-5
CAISESYSNQPQHF
TGTGCCATCAGTGAGTCGTATAGCAATCAGCCCCAGCATTTT
>once|14|TRBV6-6|TRBD1|TRBJ2-5
CASSRDSTQETQYF
TGTGCCAGCAGTCGGGACAGCACCCAAGAGACCCAGTACTTC
>few|14|TRBV29-1|TRBD1|TRBJ2-7
CSVEARDRGLEQYF
TGCAGCGTTGAAGCCCGGGACAGGGGGCTCGAGCAGTACTTC
>.|14|TRBV25-1|.|TRBJ1-4
CASSESRGGEKLFF
TGTGCCAGCAGTGAATCTAGGGGGGGCGAAAAACTGTTTTTT
>.|16|TRBV5-6|TRBD2|TRBJ2-7
CASSFRLAGTTYEQYF
TGTGCCAGCAGCTTCAGACTAGCGGGGACCACCTACGAGCAGTACTTC
>once|15|TRBV5-1|TRBD1|TRBJ2-7
CASSSSGTGGDEQYF
TGCGCCAGCAGCTCATCCGGGACAGGGGGTGACGAGCAGTACTTC
>.|14|TRBV15|.|TRBJ1-1
CATDSHPLGTEAFF
TGTGCCACGGACTCCCACCCCCTGGGCACTGAAGCTTTCTTT
>.|12|TRBV28|.|TRBJ1-5
CASSYSNQPQHF
TGTGCCAGCAGCTATAGCAATCAGCCCCAGCATTTT
>once|18|TRBV4-1|TRBD1|TRBJ2-3
CASSQVVLGTGGTDTQYF
TGCGCCAGCAGCCAAGTCGTCTTAGGGACAGGGGGCACAGATACGCAGTATTTT
>.|13|TRBV6-4|.|TRBJ1-3
CASSEHRGNTIYF
TGTGCCAGCAGCGAACACAGGGGAAACACCATATATTTT
>.|15|TRBV27|.|TRBJ2-7
CASRGLWSRTYEQYF
TGTGCCAGCAGGGGGCTTTGGTCAAGAACCTACGAGCAGTACTTC
>.|12|TRBV5-1|TRBD1|TRBJ1-2
CASSFRTGAPDF
TGCGCCAGCAGCTTTCGAACAGGGGCCCCAGACTTC
>.|14|TRBV3-1/TRBV3-2|.|TRBJ1-2
CASQSKGENYGYTF
TGTGCCAGTCAGTCTAAGGGGGAAAACTATGGCTACACCTTC